The 13 T cell receptor beta chains below were found in one sample sequenced in a study of T-cell reconstitution after alpha-beta-depleted transplantation in children. Molecular barcoding with unique molecular identifiers was used for the TCRbeta library. One entry per CDR3 protein, called by TCRdb with MiXCR from the PCR reads. This table holds more than 200,000 distinct CDR3 sequences, 20% to 30% found once. Material: PBMCs, mostly from graft donor cells, obtained 360 days after TCRalphabeta/CD19-depleted stem cell transplant. The receptors come from a female patient aged 2-15 years who had a stem cell transplant for congenital amegakaryocytic thrombocytopenia, so the T cells may come from the graft donor.

This clonotype was recorded a few times. This rearrangement joins TRBV20-1 to TRBJ1-1; TRBD1 matches at 8 bases. V shed 6 bases and J 7 bases; nucleotides not matched to a gene: 10. Germline V CDR1 and CDR2: DFQATT, SNEGSKA (reference sequence). There are 13 residues in the CDR3. The CDR3: CSAPGQGIGEAFF. The CDR3 coding sequence is TGCAGTGCCCCCGGACAGGGAATAGGTGAAGCTTTCTTT.

This chain uses TRBV5-1 with TRBJ2-7, with 9 bases that match TRBD1. V trimming: 3 bases; J trimming: 7 bases; junction bases outside the gene matches: 14. CDR1 and CDR2 (germline): SGHRS, YFSETQ. This CDR3 has 16 residues. The DNA for the CDR3 is TGCGCCAGCAGCTATTCCCGGGACAGGGTTGGCTGGGAGCAGTACTTC. Translating gives CASSYSRDRVGWEQYF.

This clonotype appeared a few times. The chain recombines TRBV7-6 with TRBJ2-7, with 9 bases that match TRBD1. Germline V gene lookup returns CDR1 SGHVS and CDR2 FNYEAQ. The CDR3 is made up of 15 amino acids. With V trimmed by 0 bases and J by 5 bases, 5 bases remained unmatched. CDR3 nucleotides: TGTGCCAGCAGCTTAGCCGGGACAGGGTTCCACGAGCAGTACTTC. As protein: CASSLAGTGFHEQYF.

This clonotype was found a few times. The rearrangement joins TRBV29-1 to TRBJ1-1; the match to TRBD1 covers 7 bases. The V gene's germline CDR1 is SQVTM and CDR2 ANQGSEA. There are 11 residues in the CDR3. V was pared by 4 bases and J by 9 bases, with 5 bases of the junction left unmatched. CDR3 DNA sequence: TGCAGCGTTGGCCAACAGGGGAAAGCTTTCTTT. Residues: CSVGQQGKAFF.

V gene TRBV12-3 or TRBV12-4 combines with J gene TRBJ1-1, with unresolved D. This CDR3 is 13 amino acids long. Trimming left V 7 bases short and J 5 bases short, with 14 bases between. The chain's CDR3 is CASTPRELTEAFF. In DNA, the CDR3 is TGTGCCAGCACCCCTCGAGAGTTGACTGAAGCTTTCTTT.

The V gene is TRBV11-2, the J gene TRBJ2-3; D gene unclear. The CDR3 is made up of 17 amino acids. Between the trimmed V and J ends, which lost 6 bases and 2 bases, there was a span of 21 bases. From germline, CDR1 is SGHAT and CDR2 FQNNGV. CDR3 DNA sequence: TGTGCCAGCAGTTACTTGAGGTTTTTTCCGGACACAGATACGCAGTATTTT. This encodes CASSYLRFFPDTDTQYF.

The gene calls are TRBV5-4 and TRBJ1-1; D not certain. CDR1 and CDR2 (germline): SGHNT, YYREEE (reference sequence). V dropped 0 bases and J dropped 3 bases, with 6 bases sitting between them. The CDR3 extends over 13 amino acids. CDR3 bases: TGTGCCAGCAGCTTGGGGCTGGACACTGAAGCTTTCTTT. Translated, it gives CASSLGLDTEAFF.

This clonotype has only a few counts. The chain links TRBV20-1 to TRBJ2-7; D might be TRBD2 (6 bases). V was pared by 6 bases and J by 0 bases, with 15 bases between. The CDR3 is 14 residues long. Looked up from germline, CDR1 is DFQATT and CDR2 is SNEGSKA (reference sequence). DNA of the CDR3: TGCAGTGCATCAGCTCTAGCGCACTCCTACGAGCAGTACTTC. Translation gives CSASALAHSYEQYF.

V and J are TRBV6-5 and TRBJ1-2; D uncertain. The V and J ends lost 6 bases and 7 bases respectively, with 9 bases between them. Germline loops: CDR1 MNHEY, CDR2 SVGAGI. The CDR3 loop spans 11 amino acids. CDR3 sequence: CASSEDGGYTF. CDR3 nucleotides: TGTGCCAGCAGCGAGGACGGTGGCTACACCTTC.

The rearrangement uses TRBV7-3 and TRBJ2-2, with D uncertain. The CDR3 loop spans 14 amino acids. CDR1 and CDR2 from the germline V gene are SGHTA and FQGTGA. V was trimmed by 5 bases and J by 6 bases, leaving 13 bases between them. CDR3: CASSPAGVAGELFF. CDR3 in DNA: TGTGCCAGCAGCCCGGCCGGCGTCGCCGGGGAGCTGTTTTTT. The full variable domain, in which reference TRBV7-3 and TRBJ2-2 provide the parts outside the CDR3, is GAGVSQTPSNKVTEKGKYVELRCDPISGHTALYWYRQSLGQGPEFLIYFQGTGAADDSGLPNDRFFAVRPEGSVSTLKIQRTERGDSAVYLCASSPAGVAGELFFGEGSRLTVL.

This clonotype turned up a few times. This chain joins TRBV5-1 and TRBJ1-4; D call uncertain. V shed 0 bases and J shed 0 bases, with 21 bases lying between them. Germline CDR1 and CDR2: SGHRS and YFSETQ. The CDR3 totals 20 residues. The CDR3 DNA reads TGCGCCAGCAGCTTGGATGGTTGGGTCAGACCCTATGCAACTAATGAAAAACTGTTTTTT. Its translation is CASSLDGWVRPYATNEKLFF.

The chain has TRBV12-3 or TRBV12-4 and TRBJ2-7; no clear D. The V and J ends lost 2 bases and 6 bases respectively, with 17 bases between them. The CDR3 is 15 residues long. This CDR3 is CASSLNPSGDREQYF. In nucleotides, the CDR3 is TGTGCCAGCAGTTTAAACCCCTCGGGCGACCGCGAGCAGTACTTC.

V usage is TRBV20-1 and J usage is TRBJ2-7; tentatively, D is TRBD1 (8 bases). The CDR3 contains 15 residues. The ends were cut back, 6 bases at V and 1 base at J, with 19 bases in the middle. The V gene's germline CDR1 is DFQATT and CDR2 SNEGSKA (reference sequence). The CDR3 here is CSASTGGATSYEQYF. CDR3 in DNA: TGCAGTGCCAGTACAGGGGGGGCTACATCCTACGAGCAGTACTTC.